These T cell receptor beta chains were read from a single sample in a study of cytomegalovirus exposure and HLA in healthy donors. Generated by immunoSEQ multiplex PCR, the TCRdb table keeps only in-frame clones and is missing some. The table records some 170,000 clones, roughly 76% of them present only once. Sequenced sample: PBMCs. These receptors originate from a woman aged 18-35 years in good health and CMV-seropositive. Each CDR3 is given without its conserved first and last residue. Each record gives: J gene, V gene, CDR3 protein.

TRBJ2-3	TRBV5-1	ASSFEGSTDTQY
TRBJ1-5	TRBV13	ASSLGGTVNQPQH
TRBJ2-1	TRBV4-2	ASSQEGRVGFNEQF
TRBJ2-5	TRBV9	ASSVGSGGGTQY
TRBJ2-5	TRBV29-1	SVDIRGQTQY
TRBJ2-3	TRBV11-3	ASSGGLAEDTQY
TRBJ2-3	TRBV6-1	ASSVTSPGGRTDTQY
TRBJ2-1	TRBV7-6	ASSLGGGSYNEQF
TRBJ2-7	TRBV5-1	ASSLGTGESYEQY
TRBJ2-6	TRBV5-1	ASRVNSGANVLT
TRBJ2-1	TRBV4-3	ASSQDELAGEQF
TRBJ1-4	TRBV28	ASSLDRGREKLF
TRBJ2-5	TRBV30	ACSRLRARETQY